The clone carrying this T cell receptor (beta chain) was seen ten or more times. Its specificity is not known. This specimen belongs to a study of T cells in Graves' hyperthyroidism and ophthalmopathy. Trimming cost V 3 bases and J 6 bases, with 14 bases left between them. Germline V lookup: CDR1 KGHSH, CDR2 LQKENI. CDR3 length: 14 amino acids. Graves' hyperthyroidism without ophthalmopathy progression within 18 months was termed stable. Each 10 ml fresh peripheral blood draw supplied the PBMCs. Findings of the study overall: In the blood, most expanded thyroid clonotypes above 0.001 appeared as well.

Using RNA transcripts as the source, TCR beta CDR3 regions were amplified. First-round RT-PCR with HTBI primers amplified the TCR CDR3 region. In TCRdb, the multiplex PCR reads were re-called with MiXCR into one record per CDR3 protein. The sample yields about 550,000 distinct CDR3 sequences, around 20% seen once. This receptor was identified in a man younger than 35 with Graves' hyperthyroidism. Sequenced: blood. The chain has TRBV18 and TRBJ1-1; no firm D call. CDR3 nucleotides: TGTGCCAGCTCACCTCAGGTGGGCGTCGCTGAAGCTTTCTTT. Protein sequence: CASSPQVGVAEAFF.